Listed below are T cell receptor beta chains from one sample, sequenced in a study of spatial heterogeneity in lung cancer. Each CDR3 protein gets one entry after TCRdb re-called the 5' RACE reads with MiXCR. This sample has 95,000 to 120,000 distinct CDR3 sequences, with about 10% found just once. The sequencing used PBMCs, collected at follow-up. These TCRs come from a female donor with early-stage non-small cell lung cancer. Both conserved end residues are part of each CDR3. Fields, in order: D gene, J gene, V gene, clone size, CDR3 DNA, CDR3 protein. D genes are given only for firm matches. Only part of the rows carry a size: once, few, many, or a class if the clone is expanded.

D: TRBD1; J: TRBJ1-5; V: TRBV6-2/TRBV6-3; size: -; DNA: TGTGCCAGCAGTGCGGGACAGGCGGGCAATCAGCCCCAGCATTTT; CDR3: CASSAGQAGNQPQHF
D: TRBD1; J: TRBJ1-4; V: TRBV7-8; size: many; DNA: TGTGCCAGCAGCGCCAGACAGGGAACTAATGAAAAACTGTTTTTT; CDR3: CASSARQGTNEKLFF
D: TRBD1; J: TRBJ1-5; V: TRBV19; size: many; DNA: TGTGCCAGTAGTGTACCCCCGGGACAGGGCCGCAATCAGCCCCAGCATTTT; CDR3: CASSVPPGQGRNQPQHF
D: -; J: TRBJ1-2; V: TRBV20-1; size: few; DNA: TGCAGTGCTAGAGATACGGACACGGAATCGGAGGGCTACACCTTC; CDR3: CSARDTDTESEGYTF
D: -; J: TRBJ2-3; V: TRBV28; size: many; DNA: TGTGCCAGCAGTTTAGCGGTAAACCGGGAGCCGCAGTATTTT; CDR3: CASSLAVNREPQYF
D: -; J: TRBJ2-7; V: TRBV6-2/TRBV6-3; size: few; DNA: TGTGCCAGCAGTTCATACCGGGTCTCCTACGAGCAGTACTTC; CDR3: CASSSYRVSYEQYF
D: -; J: TRBJ2-3; V: TRBV5-1; size: few; DNA: TGCGCCAGCAGCCTGTCGATCGGGGCAGATACGCAGTATTTT; CDR3: CASSLSIGADTQYF
D: TRBD1; J: TRBJ2-3; V: TRBV28; size: few; DNA: TGTGCCAGTGGGGACAGTAGCACAGATACGCAGTATTTT; CDR3: CASGDSSTDTQYF
D: TRBD2; J: TRBJ2-2; V: TRBV5-1; size: many; DNA: TGCGCCAGCAGCTTGGGAGGTAGCGGGAATATTTACACCGGGGAGCTGTTTTTT; CDR3: CASSLGGSGNIYTGELFF
D: TRBD2; J: TRBJ2-3; V: TRBV4-2; size: -; DNA: TGTGCCAGCAGCCAAGAAGCTATGGGTCTAGCGGGAGTAAGGGCTACAGATACGCAGTATTTT; CDR3: CASSQEAMGLAGVRATDTQYF
D: TRBD2; J: TRBJ2-1; V: TRBV4-2; size: -; DNA: TGTGCCAGCAGCCAAGCTAGCGGGAGCGGTGACAATGAGCAGTTCTTC; CDR3: CASSQASGSGDNEQFF
D: -; J: TRBJ2-5; V: TRBV18; size: -; DNA: TGTGCCAGCTCACCACCGAATGGAGAGACCCAGTACTTC; CDR3: CASSPPNGETQYF
D: TRBD1; J: TRBJ1-6; V: TRBV29-1; size: few; DNA: TGCAGCGTAGGACAGGGGGCTGATTCACCCCTCCACTTT; CDR3: CSVGQGADSPLHF
D: TRBD2; J: TRBJ2-1; V: TRBV20-1; size: -; DNA: TGCAGTGACTCAAGACCCGGGACTAGCGGGAGGGCCTCCGAGCAGTTCTTC; CDR3: CSDSRPGTSGRASEQFF
D: TRBD2; J: TRBJ2-3; V: TRBV25-1; size: -; DNA: TGTGCCAGCAGTGAATCCGGCGGGAGGCCCACAGATACGCAGTATTTT; CDR3: CASSESGGRPTDTQYF
D: -; J: TRBJ2-6; V: TRBV6-5; size: -; DNA: TGTGCCAGCAGTTACCATTATGCGTGGCAGGGGAGCTCTGGGGCCAACGTCCTGACTTTC; CDR3: CASSYHYAWQGSSGANVLTF
D: -; J: TRBJ2-7; V: TRBV28; size: many; DNA: TGTGCCAGCTGGAAGGGCAGGGTTGGACACGAGCAGTACTTC; CDR3: CASWKGRVGHEQYF
D: -; J: TRBJ2-1; V: TRBV29-1; size: -; DNA: TGCAGCGTTGCCGGAGTACTCGGAGTAACAAATGAGCAGTTCTTC; CDR3: CSVAGVLGVTNEQFF
D: TRBD2; J: TRBJ2-3; V: TRBV6-2/TRBV6-3; size: -; DNA: TGTGCCAGCAGTTGGTGGACTAGCAAGATCACAGATACGCAGTATTTT; CDR3: CASSWWTSKITDTQYF
D: -; J: TRBJ2-7; V: TRBV7-2; size: few; DNA: TGTGCCAGCAGCTTTGACAGGCAAGTTAAGGAGCAGTACTTC; CDR3: CASSFDRQVKEQYF
D: -; J: TRBJ2-3; V: TRBV7-2; size: few; DNA: TGTGCCAGCAGCCGCCCGACCACAGATACGCAGTATTTT; CDR3: CASSRPTTDTQYF
D: -; J: TRBJ1-6; V: TRBV27; size: -; DNA: TGTGCCAGCAGTAGCCTTATGGGTTCGAACTCACCCCTCCACTTT; CDR3: CASSSLMGSNSPLHF
D: -; J: TRBJ2-5; V: TRBV28; size: many; DNA: TGTGCCAGCAGTTTGCTCAACCCACAGGTTTTCTCGTCGATAGGGGAGACCCAGTACTTC; CDR3: CASSLLNPQVFSSIGETQYF
D: -; J: TRBJ2-5; V: TRBV5-1; size: few; DNA: TGCGCCAGCAGCTTGGCACTCGAGGGGGAGACCCAGTACTTC; CDR3: CASSLALEGETQYF
D: -; J: TRBJ1-1; V: TRBV20-1; size: -; DNA: TGCAGTGCTATCCCTACATCGGGGGCCCCTGAAGCTTTCTTT; CDR3: CSAIPTSGAPEAFF
D: TRBD1; J: TRBJ1-1; V: TRBV27; size: -; DNA: TGTGCCAGCAGCCGGGACAGGCCCCCGGCTGAAGCTTTCTTT; CDR3: CASSRDRPPAEAFF
D: -; J: TRBJ1-1; V: TRBV11-2; size: few; DNA: TGTGCCAGCAGCTTGAGCACAAACACTGAAGCTTTCTTT; CDR3: CASSLSTNTEAFF
D: -; J: TRBJ2-5; V: TRBV9; size: -; DNA: TGTGCCAGCAGCTCTTCTGCGGACCAAGAGACCCAGTACTTC; CDR3: CASSSSADQETQYF
D: -; J: TRBJ2-3; V: TRBV7-2; size: many; DNA: TGTGCCAGCAGCCTAGGGGGGAGAGGCGGGGCAGATACGCAGTATTTT; CDR3: CASSLGGRGGADTQYF
D: -; J: TRBJ1-5; V: TRBV19; size: few; DNA: TGTGCCAGTAGTATAGAGGCGACACTTAGCAATCAGCCCCAGCATTTT; CDR3: CASSIEATLSNQPQHF
D: TRBD1; J: TRBJ2-1; V: TRBV19; size: many; DNA: TGTGCCAGTAGGCTTACCGGGACAGGGTACAATGAGCAGTTCTTC; CDR3: CASRLTGTGYNEQFF
D: TRBD2; J: TRBJ2-7; V: TRBV6-2/TRBV6-3; size: few; DNA: TGTGCCAGCAGTCCACTAGCGGGAGGCTACGAGCAGTACTTC; CDR3: CASSPLAGGYEQYF
D: -; J: TRBJ1-2; V: TRBV10-3; size: few; DNA: TGTGCCATCAGTGAGTCAGGAGGGGCTAACTATGGCTACACCTTC; CDR3: CAISESGGANYGYTF
D: -; J: TRBJ1-2; V: TRBV7-2; size: few; DNA: TGTGCCAGCAGCTTAGCCCCAATCTATGGCTACACCTTC; CDR3: CASSLAPIYGYTF
D: -; J: TRBJ2-6; V: TRBV28; size: -; DNA: TGTGCCAGCAGCAGCGTCTCTGGGGCCAACGTCCTGACTTTC; CDR3: CASSSVSGANVLTF
D: TRBD2; J: TRBJ2-7; V: TRBV7-9; size: few; DNA: TGTGCCAGCAGCTCCCCCGGGACTAGCGGTTACGAGCAGTACTTC; CDR3: CASSSPGTSGYEQYF
D: -; J: TRBJ1-6; V: TRBV16; size: -; DNA: TGTGCCAGCAGCCAAGGGCGTTATTCACCCCTCCACTTT; CDR3: CASSQGRYSPLHF
D: TRBD2; J: TRBJ2-7; V: TRBV20-1; size: few; DNA: TGCAGTGCTAGAGACCGGCCTAGCGGGGTCTCCTACGAGCAGTACTTC; CDR3: CSARDRPSGVSYEQYF
D: -; J: TRBJ1-1; V: TRBV18; size: many; DNA: TGTGCCAGCTCACCAGGGACCGTAGCTTATGAAGCTTTCTTT; CDR3: CASSPGTVAYEAFF
D: -; J: TRBJ1-5; V: TRBV25-1; size: many; DNA: TGTGCCAGCAGTGAACCTGGGGGAAGCAATCAGCCCCAGCATTTT; CDR3: CASSEPGGSNQPQHF
D: -; J: TRBJ1-1; V: TRBV5-1; size: many; DNA: TGCGCCAGCAGCCACGGGAATGAAGCTTTCTTT; CDR3: CASSHGNEAFF
D: -; J: TRBJ2-1; V: TRBV18; size: -; DNA: TGTGCCAGCTCACCACGGGCCGACAGTGAGCAGTTCTTC; CDR3: CASSPRADSEQFF
D: -; J: TRBJ2-5; V: TRBV5-1; size: few; DNA: TGCGCCAGCAGACTAGCCGTCCAAGAGACCCAGTACTTC; CDR3: CASRLAVQETQYF